These 10 T cell receptor beta chains were sequenced from one sample in a study of neurological immune-mediated disorders. TCRdb reprocessed the 5' RACE reads via MiXCR and lists one record per CDR3 protein. The sample has about 59,000 distinct CDR3 sequences, 12% seen once. The source material was PBMCs. These receptors originate from an older woman with HTLV-1-associated myelopathy (HAM/TSP).

The chain is built from TRBV28 and TRBJ2-5; the match to TRBD2 covers 9 bases. Germline V gives CDR1 MDHEN, CDR2 SYDVKM. The trim removed 3 bases at V and 3 bases at J, leaving 8 bases unmatched. The CDR3 is made up of 16 amino acids. For the CDR3, the DNA is TGTGCCAGCAGTTTTCTGGCTAGCGGGAAAAAAGAGACCCAGTACTTC. This sequence encodes CASSFLASGKKETQYF.

This clonotype has a count of ten or more. The chain uses TRBV7-2 and TRBJ1-5; D may be TRBD1 (6 bases). Trimming shortened V by 2 bases and J by 3 bases, and 11 bases separated the two germline ends. There are 15 residues in the CDR3. Per germline, CDR1 SGHTA and CDR2 FQGNSA. CDR3 sequence reads: CASSLHRDLNQPQHF. In DNA form, the CDR3 reads TGTGCCAGCAGCTTACACAGGGACCTCAATCAGCCCCAGCATTTT.

This clonotype was seen repeatedly, ten times or more. The V and J genes are TRBV5-1 and TRBJ2-7, with D hard to call. V lost 0 bases to trimming and J lost 2 bases, with 12 bases between them. Germline-derived CDR1 and CDR2 are SGHRS and YFSETQ. This CDR3 spans 15 amino acids. The CDR3 bases are TGCGCCAGCAGCTTGGATTTCAGGAAACCCTACGAGCAGTACTTC. Protein sequence: CASSLDFRKPYEQYF.

This clonotype was observed many times. The rearrangement links TRBV20-1 to TRBJ2-5; 9 bases are shared with TRBD2. Trimming at V came to 2 bases and at J to 3 bases, leaving 1 base not matched to a gene. This CDR3 is built from 13 residues. In germline, CDR1 is DFQATT, CDR2 SNEGSKA (reference sequence). CDR3 protein: CSARIAGEETQYF. The CDR3 DNA is TGCAGTGCTAGAATAGCGGGAGAAGAGACCCAGTACTTC.

This clonotype was found many times. The chain joins TRBV20-1 to TRBJ1-5; D not certain. Germline V lookup: CDR1 DFQATT, CDR2 SNEGSKA (reference sequence). This CDR3 region has 16 residues. Trimming took off 0 bases at V and 4 bases at J, with 16 bases between the two ends. The CDR3 nucleotides are TGCAGTGCTAGAGACAGCGGGGATTGGGGTAATCAGCCCCAGCATTTT. This codes for CSARDSGDWGNQPQHF.

This clonotype was seen repeatedly, ten times or more. The chain is built from TRBV20-1 and TRBJ2-4, with no clear D. Germline CDR1 reads DFQATT; CDR2 reads SNEGSKA (reference sequence). The CDR3 length is 11 residues. Trimming stripped 1 base from V and 9 bases from J, with 7 bases between. The CDR3: CSARVESIQYF. The CDR3 DNA is TGCAGTGCTAGAGTAGAGAGCATTCAGTACTTC.

This clonotype was seen many times. This chain connects TRBV7-2 to TRBJ2-7, with D perhaps TRBD2 (6 bases). Germline lookup yields CDR1 SGHTA and CDR2 FQGNSA. V was trimmed by 5 bases and J by 0 bases, leaving 20 bases between them. This CDR3 spans 17 amino acids. The CDR3 DNA reads TGTGCCAGCAGCCCGAATGGACGGGGGAAGTACTCCTACGAGCAGTACTTC. Translating gives CASSPNGRGKYSYEQYF.

This clonotype was detected a few times. V is TRBV29-1 and J is TRBJ2-3; TRBD1 matches 7 bases. Germline V gives CDR1 SQVTM, CDR2 ANQGSEA. The CDR3 contains 14 residues. J lost 5 bases, V lost 4 bases, and 9 bases had no gene match. CDR3 sequence reads: CSVVSGGMGDTQYF. CDR3 in DNA: TGCAGCGTTGTTTCAGGGGGAATGGGAGATACGCAGTATTTT.

The rearrangement joins TRBV3-1 to TRBJ1-5; perhaps TRBD1 as D (6 bases). The CDR3 consists of 14 residues. In germline, CDR1 is LGHDT, CDR2 YNNKEL (reference sequence). V lost 4 bases and J 3 bases, leaving 10 bases between the germline ends. The CDR3 loop reads CASSPGQHNQPQHF. The CDR3, as DNA: TGTGCCAGCAGCCCAGGACAGCACAATCAGCCCCAGCATTTT.

This clonotype was detected ten times or more. This may arise from a read error, as a much more abundant clone is one base away. The V and J genes are TRBV20-1 and TRBJ2-7; no clear D. V dropped 0 bases and J dropped 3 bases, with 9 bases sitting between them. This CDR3 contains 13 residues. The germline V gene has CDR1 DFQATT and CDR2 SNEGSKA (reference sequence). CDR3 in amino acids: CSARDHRDYEQYF. Here the CDR3 DNA reads TGCAGTGCTAGAGATCATAGGGACTACGAGCAGTACTTC.